This T cell receptor (beta chain) originates from a study of patients and donors after allogeneic stem cell transplantation. The CDR3 is 16 residues long. The V and J ends lost 0 bases and 3 bases respectively, with 15 bases between them. Per germline, CDR1 SGHRS and CDR2 YFSETQ. Many counts were recorded for this clonotype. A single record per CDR3 protein comes from TCRdb applying MiXCR to the RT-PCR reads. The sample lists hundreds of thousands of distinct CDR3 sequences, around 15% seen once, with 7.2% in the top ten. The chain recombines TRBV5-1 with TRBJ1-2; possibly TRBD1 for D (6 bases). The sequenced sample was blood, either unsorted or a sorted T cell fraction (not recorded which). The receptor was derived from a human donor who was either an allogeneic HSCT recipient or a stem cell or donor lymphocyte infusion donor (not recorded which). It is not recorded whose cells these are; they may come from a transplant donor. The DNA of the CDR3 is TGCGCCAGCAGCTTGGAGCGGGGACAAGGGGACTATGGCTACACCTTC. It encodes CASSLERGQGDYGYTF.